Here is one T cell receptor beta chain with its context. This clone was picked up one time. Its antigen is unknown. Base quality data are lacking; no much larger clone is found one base away. The sample belongs to a study of cytomegalovirus exposure and HLA in healthy donors (TCRdb year 2017). Describing the broader study: According to a later analysis, the 120 or so validation repertoires were produced on the same platform as the 680 or so repertoires of the first cohort. The aim of the study was to test whether cataloging public T cell receptors could identify signatures of past pathogen exposure. In addition to the first cohort of 666 subjects, a separate validation cohort of over 90 different subjects was used. High-throughput TCR immunosequencing, statistical association of individual TCRs with disease status, and machine learning were combined to predict cytomegalovirus infection status. General findings and caveats noted by the study authors: The study listed 150 to 200 TCR beta chains as associated with cytomegalovirus. Cytomegalovirus status was reported to be diagnosed by the classifier with high specificity and sensitivity in both the original and validation cohorts. A later analysis had no HLA typing for the validation cohort, so co-occurrence there was scored across all 110 or so repertoires. In a later analysis, TCRs clustered in the first cohort were found to also tend to co-occur in the roughly 110 validation repertoires, with around 94% of cluster scores above 0. In vitro tests confirmed that a few of the cytomegalovirus-associated TCR beta chains recognize cytomegalovirus antigens. Most TCR sequences were observed very rarely across donors, whereas some public TCRs were present in many individuals. The authors suggested that the approach could potentially be extended to other disease states and immunological phenotypes.

The donors belonged to the validation cohort of approximately 130 subjects, which was separate from the roughly 680-subject first cohort. The library was built by means of the immunoSEQ multiplex PCR assay. Regarding the original processing steps: A statistical classification framework was built to diagnose cytomegalovirus status from the catalog of TCR beta chain sequences. The table comes from immuneACCESS by way of TCRdb, which keeps in-frame sequences with V and J called. Part of the clones is missing from these tables; in studies checked, under half for an unresolved V gene and the rest for unknown reasons. V, J and clone size are taken as reported in that table, and D and trimming were inferred from the DNA itself. The sample includes about 180,000 clones, with approximately 86% observed a single time. The top ten clonotypes cover approximately 2.4% of the sample. The germline ends are 12 bases apart after V is trimmed by 4 bases and J by 2 bases. The CDR3 spans 14 residues, from the cysteine through the phenylalanine. CDR3 DNA only is kept here, 42 bases in frame from base 1. CDR1 and CDR2 are read off the germline V gene as SGHRS and YFSETQ.

Material for sequencing was PBMCs. Recombination connected TRBV5-1 to TRBJ2-5; a tentative D call is TRBD2 (6 bases match). This TCR came from a young man in good health and CMV-seropositive. CDR3 protein: CASSRPGLQETQYF. The nucleotides read TGCGCCAGCAGCCGTCCGGGACTTCAAGAGACCCAGTACTTC.